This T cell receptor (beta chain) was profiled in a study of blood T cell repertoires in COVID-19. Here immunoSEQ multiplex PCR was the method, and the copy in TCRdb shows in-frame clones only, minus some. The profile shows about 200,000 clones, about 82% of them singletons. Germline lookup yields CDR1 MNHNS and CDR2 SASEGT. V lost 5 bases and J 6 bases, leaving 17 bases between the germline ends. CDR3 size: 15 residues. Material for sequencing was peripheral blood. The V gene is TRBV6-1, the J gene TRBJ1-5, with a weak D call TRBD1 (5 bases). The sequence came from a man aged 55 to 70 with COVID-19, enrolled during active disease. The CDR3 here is CASSLPSRVGQPQHF. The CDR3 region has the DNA TGTGCCAGCAGTCTCCCTTCCAGGGTCGGTCAGCCCCAGCATTTT.